This T cell receptor beta chain is drawn from a study of blood T cell repertoires in COVID-19. Background on the study: COVID-19 samples, acute and convalescent, were from the United States, Italy and Spain. From T cells, B-cell-depleted T cells, or PBMCs came the material, which was cDNA or gDNA.

Repertoires were generated with immunoSEQ multiplex PCR, while TCRdb's copy carries only in-frame clones and drops some. Seen here are about 250,000 clones, about 90% observed once, and the top ten hold about 2.9%. Germline CDR1 MDHEN, CDR2 SYDVKM. Between the trimmed V and J ends, which lost 7 bases and 4 bases, there was a span of 22 bases. The length of the CDR3 is 16 residues. The chain links TRBV28 to TRBJ1-1; perhaps TRBD1 as D (5 bases). This TCR was sampled from a woman in her 40s who had been exposed to COVID-19. The material sequenced was PBMCs or T cells enriched from blood (not recorded which). CDR3 DNA sequence: TGTGCCAGCACCCTGGGGCAGGTCTCTTGGGGCACTGAAGCTTTCTTT. Its protein product is CASTLGQVSWGTEAFF.